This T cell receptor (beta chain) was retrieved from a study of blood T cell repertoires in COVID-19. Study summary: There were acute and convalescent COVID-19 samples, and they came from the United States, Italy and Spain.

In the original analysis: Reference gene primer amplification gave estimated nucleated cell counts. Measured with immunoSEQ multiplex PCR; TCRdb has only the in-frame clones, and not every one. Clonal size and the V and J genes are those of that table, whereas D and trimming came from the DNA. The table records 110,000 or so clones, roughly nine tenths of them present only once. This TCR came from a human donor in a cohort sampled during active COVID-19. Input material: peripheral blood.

CDR3 sequence reads: CASLSQSSTDTQYF. The CDR3 region has the DNA TGCGCCAGTCTCTCACAATCCAGCACAGATACGCAGTATTTT. The rearrangement links TRBV5-1 to TRBJ2-3, with D unclear. Trimming left V 8 bases short and J 0 bases short, with 13 bases between. The CDR3 totals 14 residues. CDR1 and CDR2 (germline): SGHRS, YFSETQ. The variable domain in full, completed from reference TRBV5-1 and TRBJ2-3, reads KAGVTQTPRYLIKTRGQQVTLSCSPISGHRSVSWYQQTPGQGLQFLFEYFSETQRNKGNFPGRFSGRQFSNSRSEMNVSTLELGDSALYLCASLSQSSTDTQYFGPGTRLTVL.